This T cell receptor beta chain appears in the sequencing data of a study of blood T cell repertoires in COVID-19. Whole-study context: Sites in the United States, Italy and Spain provided acute and convalescent COVID-19 samples. T cells, B-cell-depleted T cells, or PBMCs provided the cDNA or gDNA that served as material.

Per the original methods: Scientists estimated how many nucleated cells there were by amplifying reference gene primers. TCRdb's table, derived via immunoSEQ multiplex PCR, lists solely in-frame clones and lacks some. V and J calls and clone size follow that table, whereas D and trimming were derived from the DNA. This repertoire shows about 14,000 clones, more than 70% found once; its top ten account for roughly 2.7%. Germline values: CDR1 SGHDT, CDR2 YYEEEE. The V gene end was trimmed by 4 bases and the J gene end by 4 bases; junction bases not matched to a gene: 8. The CDR3 is made up of 15 amino acids.

This TCR was recovered from a human donor in a cohort sampled during active COVID-19. The V gene is TRBV5-6, the J gene TRBJ1-2, with 9 bases lining up with TRBD1. Sequencing was performed on peripheral blood. The DNA for the CDR3 is TGTGCCAGCAGCCGATCTTTACAGGGGGCCTATGGCTACACCTTC. It yields the protein CASSRSLQGAYGYTF.